This passage covers 6 T cell receptor beta chains from one sample sequenced in a study of CD8 T cells in Susac syndrome. The RNA, about 0.45 to 1 ug, was put through reverse transcription using random hexamers. One entry per CDR3 protein, called by TCRdb with MiXCR from the immunoSEQ multiplex PCR reads. The table includes over 150,000 distinct CDR3 sequences, 93% detected once. Sequencing was carried out using CD4+ T cells from PBMCs. The source of these receptors is a human donor with multiple sclerosis.

CDR3 nucleotide sequence: TGTGCCACCAGTGATACCCGGACAGGGGCCTATGGCTACACCTTC. Its translation is CATSDTRTGAYGYTF. This sequence joins TRBV24-1 and TRBJ1-2; 9 bases map to TRBD1. Germline V gene lookup returns CDR1 KGHDR and CDR2 SFDVKD. CDR3 size: 15 residues. J gave up 4 bases and V 3 bases, and 5 bases lay outside the gene matches.

V and J are TRBV3-1 and TRBJ1-3; no reliable D call. The V and J ends lost 4 bases and 9 bases respectively, with 16 bases between them. The CDR3 is 14 amino acids. Per the germline V gene, CDR1 is LGHDT and CDR2 is YNNKEL (reference sequence). As DNA, the CDR3 is TGTGCCAGCAGCCCAACTAGTACCATTGGCACCATATATTTT. It is translated as CASSPTSTIGTIYF.

This clonotype was found once. The chain carries TRBV20-1 and TRBJ2-3; no clear D gene. The V end lost 5 bases, the J end lost 0 bases, and 12 bases lay between the germline ends. Germline V gene data show CDR1 as DFQATT and CDR2 as SNEGSKA (reference sequence). The CDR3 extends over 14 amino acids. The CDR3 region has the DNA TGCAGTGCTGGTCGATGGTCTAGCACAGATACGCAGTATTTT. Its translation is CSAGRWSSTDTQYF.

Comments on this clonotype: Germline is not matched at one junction end, which may reflect a read error. The chain is built from TRBV6-2 or TRBV6-3 and TRBJ2-3; 7 bases are a match to TRBD2. Germline CDR1 and CDR2: MNHEY and SVGEGT. The CDR3 has 15 amino acids. The CDR3 region is CASKTQGTTTDTQYF. The CDR3 nucleotides are TGTGCCAGCAAAACGCAAGGGACTACCACAGATACGCAGTACTTT.

The chain has TRBV5-1 and TRBJ2-7; 11 bases fit TRBD2. The CDR3 is 15 residues long. The V gene end was trimmed by 4 bases and the J gene end by 1 base; junction bases not matched to a gene: 4. The germline V gene has CDR1 SGHRS and CDR2 YFSETQ. This CDR3 is CASSLLAGESYEQYF. For the CDR3, the DNA is TGCGCCAGCAGCCTACTAGCGGGAGAGTCCTACGAGCAGTACTTC.

This clonotype came up once. The chain carries TRBV20-1 and TRBJ1-2; 7 bases map to TRBD1. Trimming at V came to 3 bases and at J to 4 bases, leaving 8 bases not matched to a gene. The CDR3 has 14 amino acids. CDR1 DFQATT and CDR2 SNEGSKA come from the germline V gene (reference sequence). This CDR3 is CSASATGKGYGYTF. The DNA for the CDR3 is TGCAGTGCTAGCGCGACAGGGAAAGGCTATGGCTACACCTTC.